Listed below are T cell receptor beta chains from one sample, sequenced in a study of PD-1 blockade in mismatch repair-deficient tumors. Produced via immunoSEQ multiplex PCR; TCRdb's table is partial and in-frame only. The sample yields 120,000 or so clones, approximately 86% seen once. Specimen: peripheral blood, collected 44 weeks after starting pembrolizumab. The receptor source for this set is an adult with mismatch repair-deficient cancer. The CDR3 runs from the conserved cysteine through the conserved F or W. The D gene is left open where the match is weak. Clone size is stated in some rows and not others, as once, few, many or a class when expanded.

D	V	size	J	DNA	CDR3
-	TRBV1	-	TRBJ1-1	TGCACCAGCAGCCTCAGAGGGGATGACACTGAAGCTTTCTTT	CTSSLRGDDTEAFF
TRBD1	TRBV11-3	-	TRBJ1-1	TGTGCCAGCAGCTTCGAAACAGGGGGCACTGAAGCTTTCTTT	CASSFETGGTEAFF
-	TRBV28	once	TRBJ1-5	TGTGCCAGCAGTCCTGGAGGGAAAGGAGGCAATCAGCCCCAGCATTTT	CASSPGGKGGNQPQHF
TRBD2	TRBV4-2	-	TRBJ2-1	TGTGCCAGCAGTCCGCTAGCGGGATCCAATGAGCAGTTCTTC	CASSPLAGSNEQFF
-	TRBV4-1	-	TRBJ2-7	TGCGCCAGCAGCCAGGAAGGGGTGGACCTCTACGAGCAGTACTTC	CASSQEGVDLYEQYF
-	TRBV18	-	TRBJ2-7	TGTGCCAGCTCACCATCGGGTCCCGCTGAGCTGTACTTC	CASSPSGPAELYF
-	TRBV19	-	TRBJ2-2	TGTGCCAGTGAAGCTCCCAGGGACACCGGGGAGCTGTTTTTT	CASEAPRDTGELFF
TRBD1	TRBV4-1	-	TRBJ2-4	TGCGCCAGCAGCCAAGAGCCCTTGACAGGGGTGGGCATTCAGTACTTC	CASSQEPLTGVGIQYF
TRBD1	TRBV7-9	once	TRBJ1-1	TGTGCCAGCAGCCCGCGACAGGGACGGGAGGACACTGAAGCTTTCTTT	CASSPRQGREDTEAFF
-	TRBV5-1	once	TRBJ2-7	TGCGCCAGCAGCTTGAACACAGGGTTCGGATACGAGCAGTACTTC	CASSLNTGFGYEQYF